The rows below give T cell receptor beta chains drawn from one sample of a study of blood T cell repertoires in COVID-19. Some clones are missing from TCRdb's copy, which holds only in-frame ones; the method was immunoSEQ multiplex PCR. This repertoire shows 200,000 to 300,000 clones, about 91% found once; its top ten account for 2% to 3%. The specimen was PBMCs or T cells enriched from blood (not recorded which). These receptors all come from a woman aged 40 to 50 with acute COVID-19. CDR3s include the opening cysteine and the closing phenylalanine or tryptophan. Each record gives: D gene, CDR3 length, clone size, J gene, V gene, CDR3 protein, CDR3 DNA. A D gene is named only where the DNA matches it firmly. Expanded clones get a size class; other rows say once, few or many, or leave the size out.

d_call: -; cdr3_length: 13; clone_size: -; j_call: TRBJ1-4; v_call: TRBV18; cdr3_aa: CASSLDRDEKLFF; cdr3_nt: TGTGCCAGCTCACTTGACAGAGATGAAAAACTGTTTTTT
d_call: TRBD2; cdr3_length: 14; clone_size: -; j_call: TRBJ2-7; v_call: TRBV28; cdr3_aa: CASSRGGKSYEQYF; cdr3_nt: TGTGCCAGCTCTCGGGGAGGGAAGTCCTACGAGCAGTACTTC
d_call: TRBD1; cdr3_length: 12; clone_size: -; j_call: TRBJ1-6; v_call: TRBV27; cdr3_aa: CATGQDNSPLHF; cdr3_nt: TGTGCCACTGGACAGGATAATTCACCCCTCCACTTT
d_call: -; cdr3_length: 13; clone_size: once; j_call: TRBJ1-2; v_call: TRBV18; cdr3_aa: CASSPGRDYGYTF; cdr3_nt: TGTGCCAGCTCACCAGGGAGGGACTATGGCTACACCTTC
d_call: TRBD1; cdr3_length: 14; clone_size: -; j_call: TRBJ1-2; v_call: TRBV29-1; cdr3_aa: CSGLLAGGNYGYTF; cdr3_nt: TGCAGCGGTCTTCTGGCAGGGGGCAACTATGGCTACACCTTC
d_call: -; cdr3_length: 13; clone_size: -; j_call: TRBJ1-1; v_call: TRBV30; cdr3_aa: CAWSLQDATEAFF; cdr3_nt: TGTGCCTGGAGCTTACAGGACGCCACTGAAGCTTTCTTT
d_call: TRBD1; cdr3_length: 16; clone_size: -; j_call: TRBJ2-2; v_call: TRBV5-1; cdr3_aa: CASSSTGTGNTGELFF; cdr3_nt: TGCGCCAGCAGCTCCACCGGGACAGGGAACACCGGGGAGCTGTTTTTT
d_call: TRBD1; cdr3_length: 13; clone_size: few; j_call: TRBJ2-2; v_call: TRBV5-1; cdr3_aa: CASSEQGTGELFF; cdr3_nt: TGCGCCAGCAGCGAACAGGGGACCGGGGAGCTGTTTTTT
d_call: -; cdr3_length: 14; clone_size: -; j_call: TRBJ1-1; v_call: TRBV2; cdr3_aa: CASTQGGARTEAFF; cdr3_nt: TGTGCCAGCACCCAAGGGGGGGCGCGCACTGAAGCTTTCTTT
d_call: TRBD2; cdr3_length: 16; clone_size: -; j_call: TRBJ2-5; v_call: TRBV3-1/TRBV3-2; cdr3_aa: CASSQVNPGGPETQYF; cdr3_nt: TGTGCCAGCAGCCAAGTCAATCCGGGGGGGCCCGAGACCCAGTACTTC
d_call: -; cdr3_length: 20; clone_size: -; j_call: TRBJ2-7; v_call: TRBV21-1; cdr3_aa: CASSKAADRVGPSLYYEQYF; cdr3_nt: TGTGCCAGCAGCAAAGCCGCCGACAGGGTCGGCCCTTCGCTTTATTACGAGCAGTACTTC
d_call: -; cdr3_length: 13; clone_size: few; j_call: TRBJ1-5; v_call: TRBV6-6; cdr3_aa: CASTSGNNQPQHF; cdr3_nt: TGTGCCAGCACCTCGGGAAACAATCAGCCCCAGCATTTT
d_call: -; cdr3_length: 18; clone_size: -; j_call: TRBJ1-5; v_call: TRBV6-2/TRBV6-3; cdr3_aa: CASSTFSTGLGGNQPQHF; cdr3_nt: TGTGCCAGCAGTACTTTCAGTACAGGGCTTGGGGGCAATCAGCCCCAGCATTTT
d_call: -; cdr3_length: 13; clone_size: -; j_call: TRBJ2-7; v_call: TRBV7-2; cdr3_aa: CASSLDRAYEQYF; cdr3_nt: TGTGCCAGCAGCTTAGACAGGGCCTACGAGCAGTACTTC
d_call: TRBD1; cdr3_length: 15; clone_size: -; j_call: TRBJ1-2; v_call: TRBV19; cdr3_aa: CASTRDRGVNDGYTF; cdr3_nt: TGTGCCAGTACCCGGGACAGGGGAGTTAACGATGGCTACACCTTC
d_call: -; cdr3_length: 11; clone_size: few; j_call: TRBJ1-2; v_call: TRBV5-5; cdr3_aa: CASSLYTGYTF; cdr3_nt: TGTGCCAGCAGCTTGTACACTGGCTACACCTTC
d_call: TRBD2; cdr3_length: 14; clone_size: -; j_call: TRBJ2-3; v_call: TRBV9; cdr3_aa: CASSVSGRTDTQYF; cdr3_nt: TGTGCCAGCAGCGTCAGCGGGAGGACAGATACGCAGTATTTT
d_call: TRBD1; cdr3_length: 13; clone_size: -; j_call: TRBJ1-2; v_call: TRBV24-1; cdr3_aa: CATSGQGLDGYTF; cdr3_nt: TGTGCCACCAGTGGACAGGGGTTGGATGGCTACACCTTC
d_call: -; cdr3_length: 14; clone_size: -; j_call: TRBJ1-6; v_call: TRBV19; cdr3_aa: CASSRSGYNSPLHF; cdr3_nt: TGTGCCAGTAGTCGGAGTGGCTATAATTCACCCCTCCACTTT
d_call: -; cdr3_length: 15; clone_size: -; j_call: TRBJ1-1; v_call: TRBV11-2; cdr3_aa: CASSLSVTMNTEAFF; cdr3_nt: TGTGCCAGCAGCTTAAGCGTCACTATGAACACTGAAGCTTTCTTT
d_call: TRBD2; cdr3_length: 12; clone_size: -; j_call: TRBJ2-7; v_call: TRBV6-5; cdr3_aa: CATGLAGDGQYF; cdr3_nt: TGTGCCACGGGACTAGCGGGGGACGGGCAGTACTTC
d_call: TRBD1; cdr3_length: 16; clone_size: -; j_call: TRBJ2-4; v_call: TRBV6-2/TRBV6-3; cdr3_aa: CASSYSRDRDKNIQYF; cdr3_nt: TGTGCCAGCAGTTACTCGAGGGACAGGGACAAAAACATTCAGTACTTC
d_call: TRBD1; cdr3_length: 14; clone_size: -; j_call: TRBJ2-3; v_call: TRBV19; cdr3_aa: CASSIVTGADTQYF; cdr3_nt: TGTGCCAGTAGTATAGTAACAGGGGCAGATACGCAGTATTTT
d_call: TRBD1; cdr3_length: 16; clone_size: -; j_call: TRBJ1-2; v_call: TRBV7-2; cdr3_aa: CASSLDLTGGWYGYTF; cdr3_nt: TGTGCCAGCAGCTTAGATTTGACAGGGGGCTGGTATGGCTACACCTTC
d_call: TRBD1; cdr3_length: 15; clone_size: -; j_call: TRBJ1-2; v_call: TRBV16; cdr3_aa: CASSQSTGGNYGYTF; cdr3_nt: TGTGCCAGCAGCCAATCAACAGGGGGAAACTATGGCTACACCTTC
d_call: -; cdr3_length: 14; clone_size: -; j_call: TRBJ1-5; v_call: TRBV7-2; cdr3_aa: CASSPVGRDQPQHF; cdr3_nt: TGTGCCAGCAGCCCCGTGGGCAGAGATCAGCCCCAGCATTTT
d_call: TRBD2; cdr3_length: 17; clone_size: -; j_call: TRBJ2-3; v_call: TRBV7-8; cdr3_aa: CASSPWTSGGATDTQYF; cdr3_nt: TGTGCCAGCAGCCCCTGGACTAGCGGGGGGGCAACAGATACGCAGTATTTT